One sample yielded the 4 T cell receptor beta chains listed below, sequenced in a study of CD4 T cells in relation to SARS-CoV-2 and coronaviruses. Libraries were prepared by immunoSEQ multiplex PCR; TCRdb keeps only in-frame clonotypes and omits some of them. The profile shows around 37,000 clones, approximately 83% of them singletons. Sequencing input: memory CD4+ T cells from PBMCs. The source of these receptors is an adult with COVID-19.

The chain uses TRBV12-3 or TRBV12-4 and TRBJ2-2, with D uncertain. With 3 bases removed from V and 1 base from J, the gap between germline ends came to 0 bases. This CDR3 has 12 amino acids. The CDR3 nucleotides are TGTGCCAGCAGTTTGAACACCGGGGAGCTGTTTTTT. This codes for CASSLNTGELFF.

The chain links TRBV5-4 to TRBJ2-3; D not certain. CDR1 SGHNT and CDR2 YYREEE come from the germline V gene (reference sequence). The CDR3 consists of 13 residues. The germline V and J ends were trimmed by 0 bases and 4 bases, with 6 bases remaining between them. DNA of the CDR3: TGTGCCAGCAGCTTGGCAGCAGCAGATACGCAGTATTTT. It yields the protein CASSLAAADTQYF.

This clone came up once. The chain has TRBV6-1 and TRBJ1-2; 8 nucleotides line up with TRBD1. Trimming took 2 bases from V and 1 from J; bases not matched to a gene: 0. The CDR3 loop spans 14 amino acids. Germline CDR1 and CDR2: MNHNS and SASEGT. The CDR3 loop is CASSETGGNYGYTF. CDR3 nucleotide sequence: TGTGCCAGCAGTGAAACAGGGGGTAACTATGGCTACACCTTC.

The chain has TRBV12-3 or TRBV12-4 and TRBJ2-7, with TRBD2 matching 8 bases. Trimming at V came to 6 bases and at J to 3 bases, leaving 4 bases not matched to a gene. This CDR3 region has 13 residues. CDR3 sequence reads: CASSLGGGYEQYF. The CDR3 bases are TGTGCCAGCAGCCTCGGGGGGGGCTACGAGCAGTACTTC.